A selection of T cell receptor beta chains follows, all from one sample in a study of CD8+ T cells in alopecia areata. Libraries were prepared by immunoSEQ multiplex PCR; TCRdb keeps only in-frame clonotypes and omits some of them. The table shows about 37,000 clones, with less than 55% occurring only once. Sequenced material: CD4+ Tregs sorted from blood. These receptors came from a human donor with alopecia areata. Both conserved end residues are part of each CDR3. A D gene is named only where the DNA matches it firmly. Some rows have no size entry. The others give once, few or many, or a class for an expanded clone.

- few TRBJ1-1 TRBV29-1 CSSAATQNTEAFF TGCAGCTCGGCCGCGACACAGAACACTGAAGCTTTCTTT
- medium-sized TRBJ2-7 TRBV7-9 CASSLARAKEQYF TGTGCCAGCAGCTTAGCTCGGGCCAAGGAGCAGTACTTC
TRBD1 - TRBJ1-1 TRBV6-5 CASRRQGDTEAFF TGTGCCAGCAGGCGACAGGGGGACACTGAAGCTTTCTTT
- - TRBJ2-7 TRBV7-9 CASSLGPNGHEQYF TGTGCCAGCAGCTTAGGCCCGAACGGGCACGAGCAGTACTTC
- once TRBJ2-3 TRBV7-3 CASSPVGSSTDTQYF TGTGCCAGCAGCCCAGTCGGGAGTAGCACAGATACGCAGTATTTT
- - TRBJ2-5 TRBV11-2 CASSLEGTQYF TGTGCCAGCAGCTTAGAAGGGACCCAGTACTTC
- - TRBJ2-2 TRBV28 CASTRSPGRTGELFF TGTGCCAGCACTAGAAGCCCAGGGAGGACCGGGGAGCTGTTTTTT
TRBD1 - TRBJ1-2 TRBV14 CASSPMGQDYGYTF TGTGCCAGCAGCCCGATGGGACAGGACTATGGCTACACCTTC
- - TRBJ1-3 TRBV29-1 CSVMGRLSGNTIYF TGCAGCGTTATGGGAAGGCTCTCTGGAAACACCATATATTTT
- - TRBJ2-1 TRBV4-3 CASSRGRGFYNEQFF TGCGCCAGCAGCCGGGGGCGGGGATTCTACAATGAGCAGTTCTTC
- - TRBJ2-3 TRBV4-2 CASSHNPGPQADTQYF TGTGCCAGCAGCCATAACCCAGGCCCCCAGGCGGATACGCAGTATTTT
- few TRBJ2-6 TRBV23-1 CASIWRQGSNSGANVLTF TGCGCCAGCATATGGAGGCAGGGGTCTAACTCTGGGGCCAACGTCCTGACTTTC
- medium-sized TRBJ2-5 TRBV7-9 CASAPRGQETQYF TGTGCCAGCGCCCCGCGGGGCCAAGAGACCCAGTACTTC
- - TRBJ2-6 TRBV5-1 CASSLTRGAGANVLTF TGCGCCAGCAGCTTGACCCGGGGGGCCGGGGCCAACGTCCTGACTTTC
- - TRBJ2-6 TRBV4-2 CASSQELDRRANVLTF TGTGCCAGCAGCCAAGAGTTGGATCGACGGGCCAACGTCCTGACTTTC
- - TRBJ2-2 TRBV7-3 CASSLRGSNTGELFF TGTGCCAGCAGCTTACGGGGTTCGAACACCGGGGAGCTGTTTTTT
TRBD2 few TRBJ2-3 TRBV28 CASSLWLAESDTQYF TGTGCCAGCAGTTTATGGCTAGCGGAGTCAGATACGCAGTATTTT
- - TRBJ2-5 TRBV5-1 CASSLASVEETQYF TGCGCCAGCAGCTTGGCTTCCGTAGAAGAGACCCAGTACTTC
- few TRBJ1-1 TRBV7-9 CASSPGPTEAFF TGTGCCAGCAGCCCTGGACCCACTGAAGCTTTCTTT
- - TRBJ2-1 TRBV6-5 CASSYDGTPGNEQFF TGTGCCAGCAGTTACGATGGCACCCCTGGCAATGAGCAGTTCTTC
- - TRBJ1-6 TRBV2 CASSEAGPDLHF TGTGCCAGCAGTGAAGCAGGGCCTGACCTCCACTTT
- - TRBJ2-5 TRBV5-1 CASRAGGETQYF TGCGCCAGCAGAGCAGGGGGGGAGACCCAGTACTTC
TRBD1 - TRBJ1-2 TRBV4-1 CASSQGTGGANYGYTF TGCGCCAGCAGCCAAGGGACAGGGGGCGCTAACTATGGCTACACCTTC
- - TRBJ1-5 TRBV7-2 CASSLTEYQPQHF TGTGCCAGCAGCCTGACAGAATATCAGCCCCAGCATTTT
- - TRBJ2-7 TRBV5-4 CASSTGGGGYYEQYF TGTGCCAGCAGCACTGGAGGCGGGGGCTACTACGAGCAGTACTTC
- medium-sized TRBJ2-1 TRBV7-9 CASSPGRSSYNEQFF TGTGCCAGCAGCCCCGGACGTAGCTCCTACAATGAGCAGTTCTTC
- - TRBJ1-4 TRBV4-2 CASTNPGWGKLFF TGTGCCAGCACCAACCCGGGGTGGGGTAAACTGTTTTTT
- - TRBJ2-4 TRBV28 CASRLNLFENIQYF TGTGCCAGCAGACTAAATTTATTCGAAAACATTCAGTACTTC
TRBD2 - TRBJ2-7 TRBV5-1 CASSLAERGRTYEQYF TGCGCCAGCAGCTTGGCCGAGCGGGGGAGGACCTACGAGCAGTACTTC
- - TRBJ1-1 TRBV4-3 CASSQDRVSATEAFF TGCGCCAGCAGCCAAGATCGGGTCAGTGCCACTGAAGCTTTCTTT
- - TRBJ2-6 TRBV9 CASSVVRSSGANVLTF TGTGCCAGCAGCGTGGTTAGAAGCTCTGGGGCCAACGTCCTGACTTTC
- - TRBJ2-1 TRBV19 CASSGAWGLNYNEQFF TGTGCCAGTAGTGGGGCGTGGGGCCTTAACTACAATGAGCAGTTCTTC
TRBD2 - TRBJ2-2 TRBV4-1 CASSPLTSGRNTGELFF TGCGCCAGCAGCCCCCTAACTAGCGGGAGGAACACCGGGGAGCTGTTTTTT
- - TRBJ2-2 TRBV7-3 CASSFASPGELFF TGTGCCAGCAGCTTTGCCAGCCCCGGGGAGCTGTTTTTT
TRBD2 - TRBJ2-1 TRBV18 CASSPTRLAGVVGPFF TGTGCCAGCTCACCGACCCGACTAGCGGGAGTAGTAGGGCCGTTCTTC
- few TRBJ2-7 TRBV25-1 CASSDRRYEQYF TGTGCCAGCAGTGATCGCCGCTACGAGCAGTACTTC
- once TRBJ1-2 TRBV7-2 CASSLVGTAPNYGYTF TGTGCCAGCAGCTTAGTGGGGACGGCACCTAACTATGGCTACACCTTC
- - TRBJ2-1 TRBV7-2 CASSGGTVPYNEQFF TGTGCCAGCAGCGGAGGGACCGTCCCTTACAATGAGCAGTTCTTC
TRBD2 few TRBJ2-1 TRBV29-1 CSVASGSSSYNEQFF TGCAGCGTCGCCAGCGGGAGTAGTTCCTACAATGAGCAGTTCTTC
- few TRBJ2-5 TRBV11-2 CASSTQALETQYF TGTGCCAGCAGCACCCAAGCGTTAGAGACCCAGTACTTC
- - TRBJ2-7 TRBV27 CASSLDRPDLGQYF TGTGCCAGCAGTTTAGACAGGCCCGATTTAGGTCAGTACTTC